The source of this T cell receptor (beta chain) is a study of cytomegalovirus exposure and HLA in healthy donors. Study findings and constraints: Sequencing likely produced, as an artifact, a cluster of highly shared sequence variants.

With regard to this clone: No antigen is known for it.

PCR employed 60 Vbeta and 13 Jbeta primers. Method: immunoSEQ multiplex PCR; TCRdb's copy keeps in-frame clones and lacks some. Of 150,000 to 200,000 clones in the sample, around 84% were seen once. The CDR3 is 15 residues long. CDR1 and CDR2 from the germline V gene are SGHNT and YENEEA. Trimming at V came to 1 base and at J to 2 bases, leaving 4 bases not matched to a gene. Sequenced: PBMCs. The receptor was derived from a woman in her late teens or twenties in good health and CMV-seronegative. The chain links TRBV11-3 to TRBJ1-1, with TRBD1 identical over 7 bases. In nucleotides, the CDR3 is TGTGCCAGCAGCTTAGGGGGACAGCTTAACACTGAAGCTTTCTTT. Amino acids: CASSLGGQLNTEAFF.